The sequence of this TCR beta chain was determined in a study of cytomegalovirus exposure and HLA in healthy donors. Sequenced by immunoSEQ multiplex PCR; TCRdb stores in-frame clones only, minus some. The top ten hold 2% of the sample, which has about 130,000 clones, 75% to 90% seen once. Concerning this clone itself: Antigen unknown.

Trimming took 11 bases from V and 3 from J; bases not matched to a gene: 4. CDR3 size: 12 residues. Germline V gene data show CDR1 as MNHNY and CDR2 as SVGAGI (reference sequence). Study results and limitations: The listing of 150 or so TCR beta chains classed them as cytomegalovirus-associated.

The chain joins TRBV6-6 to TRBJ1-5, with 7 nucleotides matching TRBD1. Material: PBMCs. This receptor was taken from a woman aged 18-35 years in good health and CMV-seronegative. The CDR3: CAGGTDNQPQHF. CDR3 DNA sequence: TGTGCCGGCGGGACAGACAATCAGCCCCAGCATTTT.